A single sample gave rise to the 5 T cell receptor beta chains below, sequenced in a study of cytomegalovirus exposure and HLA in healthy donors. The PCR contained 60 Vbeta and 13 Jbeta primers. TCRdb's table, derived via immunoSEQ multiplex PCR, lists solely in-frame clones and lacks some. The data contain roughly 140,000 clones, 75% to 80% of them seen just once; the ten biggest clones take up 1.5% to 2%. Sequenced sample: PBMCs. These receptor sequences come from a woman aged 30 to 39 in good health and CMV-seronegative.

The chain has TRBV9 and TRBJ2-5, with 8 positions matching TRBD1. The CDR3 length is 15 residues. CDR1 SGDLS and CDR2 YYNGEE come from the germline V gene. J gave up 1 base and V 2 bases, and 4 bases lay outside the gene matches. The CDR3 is CASSVEDRVQETQYF. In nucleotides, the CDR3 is TGTGCCAGCAGCGTCGAGGACAGGGTCCAAGAGACCCAGTACTTC.

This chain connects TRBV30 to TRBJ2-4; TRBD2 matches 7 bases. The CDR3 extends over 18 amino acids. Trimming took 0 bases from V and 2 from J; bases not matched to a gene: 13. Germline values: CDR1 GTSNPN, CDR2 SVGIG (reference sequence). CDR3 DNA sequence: TGTGCCTGGAGTGTCCCCGTCCGAGCGGGGAGGTCCAAAAACATTCAGTACTTC. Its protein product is CAWSVPVRAGRSKNIQYF. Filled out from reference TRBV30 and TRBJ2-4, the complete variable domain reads SQTIHQWPATLVQPVGSPLSLECTVEGTSNPNLYWYRQAAGRGLQLLFYSVGIGQISSEVPQNLSASRPQDRQFILSSKKLLLSDSGFYLCAWSVPVRAGRSKNIQYFGAGTRLSVL.

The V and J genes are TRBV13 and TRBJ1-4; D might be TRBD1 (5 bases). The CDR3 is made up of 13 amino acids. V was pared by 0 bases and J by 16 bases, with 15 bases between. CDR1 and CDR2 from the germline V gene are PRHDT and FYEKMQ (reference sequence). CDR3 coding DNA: TGTGCCAGCAGCTTAGGAGGGGATTGGAGAAGGTTTTTT. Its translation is CASSLGGDWRRFF.

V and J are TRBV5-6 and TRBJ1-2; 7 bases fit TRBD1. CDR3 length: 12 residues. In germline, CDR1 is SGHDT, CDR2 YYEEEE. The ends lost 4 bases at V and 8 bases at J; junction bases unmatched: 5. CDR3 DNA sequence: TGTGCCAGCAGCCGACAGGGAGGCGGCTACACCTTC. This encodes CASSRQGGGYTF.

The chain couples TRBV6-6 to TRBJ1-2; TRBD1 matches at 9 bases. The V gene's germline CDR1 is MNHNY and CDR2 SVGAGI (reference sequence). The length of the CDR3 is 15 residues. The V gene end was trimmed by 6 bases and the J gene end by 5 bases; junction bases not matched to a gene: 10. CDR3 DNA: TGTGCCAGCAGCTTCCAGACAGGGGGGCTGTATGGCTACACCTTC. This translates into CASSFQTGGLYGYTF.